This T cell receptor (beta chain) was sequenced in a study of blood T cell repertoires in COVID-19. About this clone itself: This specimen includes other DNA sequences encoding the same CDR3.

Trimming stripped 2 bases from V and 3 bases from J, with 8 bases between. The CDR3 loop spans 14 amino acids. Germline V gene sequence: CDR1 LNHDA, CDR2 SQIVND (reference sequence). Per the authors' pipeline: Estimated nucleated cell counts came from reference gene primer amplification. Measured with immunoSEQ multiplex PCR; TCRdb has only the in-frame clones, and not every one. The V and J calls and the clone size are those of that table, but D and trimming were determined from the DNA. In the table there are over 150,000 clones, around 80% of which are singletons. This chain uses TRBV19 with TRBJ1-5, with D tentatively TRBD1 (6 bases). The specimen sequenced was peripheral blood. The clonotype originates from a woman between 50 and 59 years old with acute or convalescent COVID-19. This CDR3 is CASSITGSNQPQHF. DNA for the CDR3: TGTGCCAGTAGTATAACAGGGTCCAATCAGCCCCAGCATTTT.